The 23 T cell receptor beta chains below were found in one sample sequenced in a study of blood T cell repertoires in COVID-19 (TCRdb year 2020). The library was obtained by the immunoSEQ multiplex PCR assay. The source is immuneACCESS, and TCRdb retained only in-frame sequences with V and J called. Part of the clones is not carried over; for the studies checked, unresolved V genes explain less than half of this, and the remainder is unexplained. Within this sample are more than 200,000 clones, with roughly 86% of them counted one time only. 1.6% of the sample is in the top ten clones. The sequenced material came from PBMCs or T cells enriched from blood (not recorded which). Source of these receptors: a woman in her 50s who had recovered from COVID-19.

The chain uses TRBV2 and TRBJ2-7; 7 nucleotides align to TRBD2. Germline-derived CDR1 and CDR2 are SNHLY and FYNNEI. The CDR3 is 15 residues long. Trimming cost V 7 bases and J 2 bases; bases outside gene matches: 11. CDR3 sequence (DNA): TGTGCCAGCACATTGAATAGCGGGCCAGCCTACGAGCAGTACTTC. As protein: CASTLNSGPAYEQYF. The variable domain in full, completed from reference TRBV2 and TRBJ2-7, reads EPEVTQTPSHQVTQMGQEVILRCVPISNHLYFYWYRQILGQKVEFLVSFYNNEISEKSEIFDDQFSVERPDGSNFTLKIRSTKLEDSAMYFCASTLNSGPAYEQYFGPGTRLTVT.

The chain recombines TRBV2 with TRBJ2-7; a weak D match, TRBD1 (5 bases). Germline values: CDR1 SNHLY, CDR2 FYNNEI. The CDR3 runs to 15 residues. Between the trimmed V and J ends, which lost 6 bases and 4 bases, there was a span of 19 bases. CDR3 bases: TGTGCCAGCAGACTTTTTGGGGCGGAACCTTACGAGCAGTACTTC. Protein sequence: CASRLFGAEPYEQYF.

This clone appeared once. Other DNA sequences from this sample encode an identical CDR3 as well. CDR3 amino acids: CASSEDRNYGYTF. DNA for the CDR3: TGTGCCAGCAGTGAGGACAGGAACTATGGCTACACCTTC. This chain links TRBV2 with TRBJ1-2, with 7 bases that match TRBD1. The CDR3 is 13 residues long. The germline CDR1 and CDR2 sequences are SNHLY and FYNNEI. Trimming removed 3 bases from V and 2 bases from J; junction bases left unmatched: 0.

The chain joins TRBV7-9 to TRBJ2-3; 8 nucleotides align to TRBD1. CDR1 and CDR2 (germline): SEHNR, FQNEAQ (reference sequence). The CDR3 is 14 amino acids. The junction had 3 bases not matched to a gene; V was cut back by 3 bases and J by 4 bases. Here the CDR3 reads CASSLDRAADTQYF. For the CDR3, the DNA is TGTGCCAGCAGCTTGGACAGGGCGGCAGATACGCAGTATTTT. Complete variable domain (other parts from reference TRBV7-9 and TRBJ2-3): DTGVSQNPRHKITKRGQNVTFRCDPISEHNRLYWYRQTLGQGPEFLTYFQNEAQLEKSRLLSDRFSAERPKGSFSTLEIQRTEQGDSAMYLCASSLDRAADTQYFGPGTRLTVL.

The chain carries TRBV19 and TRBJ1-5, with 7 bases fitting TRBD1. Germline CDR1 and CDR2: LNHDA and SQIVND (reference sequence). The V segment lost 5 bases and the J segment 1 base; nucleotides outside the gene matches: 11. The CDR3 totals 17 residues. For the CDR3, the DNA is TGTGCCAGTAGTCCGGACAGGTCTTTGGCGAGCAATCAGCCCCAGCATTTT. The encoded protein is CASSPDRSLASNQPQHF. The variable domain in full, completed from reference TRBV19 and TRBJ1-5, reads DGGITQSPKYLFRKEGQNVTLSCEQNLNHDAMYWYRQDPGQGLRLIYYSQIVNDFQKGDIAEGYSVSREKKESFPLTVTSAQKNPTAFYLCASSPDRSLASNQPQHFGDGTRLSIL.

The chain joins TRBV7-3 to TRBJ2-1; 9 nucleotides agree with TRBD2. The CDR3 is 15 amino acids. CDR1 is SGHTA, CDR2 FQGTGA, per germline. The ends lost 3 bases at V and 3 bases at J; junction bases unmatched: 3. The CDR3 nucleotides are TGTGCCAGCAGCTTGACTAGCGGATACTACAATGAGCAGTTCTTC. Amino acids: CASSLTSGYYNEQFF.

This sequence joins TRBV7-2 and TRBJ1-3; D remains ambiguous. The V gene's germline CDR1 is SGHTA and CDR2 FQGNSA. This CDR3 spans 14 amino acids. V lost 2 bases and J lost 4, with 9 bases in between. The CDR3 here is CASSLSTPGNTIYF. The DNA for the CDR3 is TGTGCCAGCAGCTTAAGTACACCCGGAAACACCATATATTTT.

CDR3 amino acids: CASSQGKVGNQPQHF. For the CDR3, the DNA is TGTGCCAGCAGTCAGGGGAAGGTGGGCAATCAGCCCCAGCATTTT. The V call is TRBV28, the J call TRBJ1-5, with D maybe TRBD1 (6 bases). This CDR3 comprises 15 residues. Germline CDR1 is MDHEN and CDR2 is SYDVKM. V lost 5 bases and J 2 bases, leaving 13 bases between the germline ends.

V and J are TRBV15 and TRBJ2-3, with D possibly TRBD1 on 5 matching bases. Trimming cost V 4 bases and J 3 bases, with 14 bases left between them. The CDR3 covers 15 residues. Germline-derived CDR1 and CDR2 are LNHNV and YYDKDF (reference sequence). The CDR3: CATSTGHKETDTQYF. DNA of the CDR3: TGTGCCACCAGCACCGGACACAAGGAGACAGATACGCAGTATTTT.

The genes are TRBV6-5 and TRBJ1-4, with D uncertain. This CDR3 contains 14 residues. Trimming took off 8 bases at V and 0 bases at J, with 10 bases between the two ends. Germline loops: CDR1 MNHEY, CDR2 SVGAGI. The CDR3 loop reads CASSLEATNEKLFF. The CDR3 region has the DNA TGTGCCAGCTCTCTGGAGGCAACTAATGAAAAACTGTTTTTT.

V and J are TRBV2 and TRBJ2-7; D remains unclear. The length of the CDR3 is 12 residues. Per germline, CDR1 SNHLY and CDR2 FYNNEI. The V end lost 7 bases, the J end lost 3 bases, and 10 bases lay between the germline ends. This chain's CDR3 is CASMYSRYEQYF. The CDR3 DNA follows: TGTGCCAGCATGTACAGCCGCTACGAGCAGTACTTC.

The chain couples TRBV4-1 to TRBJ2-7; D may be TRBD2 (6 bases). The length of the CDR3 is 14 residues. Trimming removed 3 bases at V and 2 bases at J, with 11 bases between. The germline V gene encodes CDR1 MGHRA and CDR2 YSYEKL. Here the CDR3 reads CASSHSRGTYEQYF. Written as DNA, the CDR3 is TGCGCCAGCAGCCATTCTCGCGGGACCTACGAGCAGTACTTC.

V is TRBV4-1 and J is TRBJ1-5; D remains unclear. V was trimmed by 0 bases and J by 0 bases, leaving 6 bases between them. The CDR3 consists of 15 residues. In germline, CDR1 is MGHRA, CDR2 YSYEKL. The CDR3 DNA reads TGCGCCAGCAGCCAAGATGGGCGTAGCAATCAGCCCCAGCATTTT. Amino acid sequence: CASSQDGRSNQPQHF.

The chain uses TRBV18 and TRBJ1-4; TRBD1 aligns across 7 bases. V lost 6 bases to trimming and J lost 6 bases; unmatched junction nucleotides: 7. This CDR3 has 14 amino acids. In germline, CDR1 is KGHSH, CDR2 LQKENI. DNA for the CDR3: TGTGCCAGCTCGCCGAGACAGGGTCATGAAAAACTGTTTTTT. Protein: CASSPRQGHEKLFF.

This clone was counted once. J is TRBJ1-5 and V is TRBV12-3 or TRBV12-4; D is perhaps TRBD1 (5 bases). CDR3 length: 12 amino acids. V shed 2 bases and J shed 9 bases, with 8 bases lying between them. CDR3 in amino acids: CASSLRDRPQHF. The CDR3 DNA sequence: TGTGCCAGCAGTTTACGAGACAGGCCCCAGCATTTT.

This chain joins TRBV3-1 (or the pseudogene TRBV3-2) and TRBJ2-7; TRBD2 matches at 7 bases. V gave up 4 bases and J gave up 0 bases; unmatched junction bases: 15. CDR3 length equals 18 residues. CDR1 is LGHDT, CDR2 YNNKEL, per germline (reference sequence). The CDR3 coding sequence is TGTGCCAGCAGCCCCGAAGCCCCCGGGACTAAAAGCTCCTACGAGCAGTACTTC. As protein: CASSPEAPGTKSSYEQYF.

The chain employs TRBV11-2 and TRBJ2-1, with D perhaps matching TRBD1 (6 bases). V lost 5 bases and J lost 5, with 16 bases in between. This CDR3 is built from 15 residues. Germline V CDR1 and CDR2: SGHAT, FQNNGV. DNA of the CDR3: TGTGCCAGCAGCACCACTGCAGGGGCTCACAATGAGCAGTTCTTC. Translated, it gives CASSTTAGAHNEQFF.

This clone was picked up one time. The V call is TRBV28, the J call TRBJ1-1, with 10 bases identical to TRBD1. CDR1 and CDR2 from the germline V gene are MDHEN and SYDVKM. The CDR3 sequence is 16 residues long. V lost 6 bases and J lost 1; bases outside the gene matches: 8. Here the CDR3 DNA reads TGTGCCAGCAGACCCGGGACAGGGGTAGGGAACACTGAAGCTTTCTTT. Amino acids: CASRPGTGVGNTEAFF.

The V call is TRBV12-3 or TRBV12-4, the J call TRBJ2-5, with 11 positions matching TRBD2. V gave up 5 bases and J gave up 7 bases; unmatched junction bases: 3. This CDR3 spans 13 amino acids. CDR3 bases: TGTGCCAGCAGTCACGGACTAGCGGGGACCCAGTACTTC. It yields the protein CASSHGLAGTQYF.

The CDR3 reads CASSLLVSGGELFF. For the CDR3, the DNA is TGTGCCAGCAGCTTGTTAGTTTCAGGCGGGGAGCTGTTTTTT. The V and J genes are TRBV9 and TRBJ2-2, with D unresolved. Germline CDR1 SGDLS, CDR2 YYNGEE. CDR3 length equals 14 residues. Between the trimmed V and J ends, which lost 4 bases and 7 bases, there was a span of 14 bases.

The chain uses TRBV5-1 and TRBJ2-6; no clear D gene. There are 14 residues in the CDR3. Germline-derived CDR1 and CDR2 are SGHRS and YFSETQ. V lost 3 bases to trimming and J lost 0 bases, with 4 bases between them. CDR3 nucleotide sequence: TGCGCCAGCAGCTACTCCTCTGGGGCCAACGTCCTGACTTTC. Protein: CASSYSSGANVLTF. The whole variable domain, filled in from reference TRBV5-1 and TRBJ2-6, reads KAGVTQTPRYLIKTRGQQVTLSCSPISGHRSVSWYQQTPGQGLQFLFEYFSETQRNKGNFPGRFSGRQFSNSRSEMNVSTLELGDSALYLCASSYSSGANVLTFGAGSRLTVL.

This clone was seen a few times. The chain carries TRBV30 and TRBJ2-6, with TRBD2 matching over 14 bases. The trim removed 4 bases at V and 3 bases at J, leaving 8 bases unmatched. The CDR3 totals 18 residues. Germline V CDR1 and CDR2: GTSNPN, SVGIG (reference sequence). The CDR3, as DNA: TGTGCCTGGAACAAAGGACTAGCGGGAGGTGGTGGGGCCAACGTCCTGACTTTC. It codes for CAWNKGLAGGGGANVLTF.

The V and J genes are TRBV6-5 and TRBJ1-1; 8 bases are shared with TRBD1. Germline V gene data show CDR1 as MNHEY and CDR2 as SVGAGI. The V and J ends lost 6 bases and 5 bases, in that order; junction bases with no gene match: 2. The CDR3 length is 12 residues. The CDR3 protein is CASRRQGTEAFF. The CDR3 DNA is TGTGCCAGCAGGAGACAGGGGACTGAAGCTTTCTTT.